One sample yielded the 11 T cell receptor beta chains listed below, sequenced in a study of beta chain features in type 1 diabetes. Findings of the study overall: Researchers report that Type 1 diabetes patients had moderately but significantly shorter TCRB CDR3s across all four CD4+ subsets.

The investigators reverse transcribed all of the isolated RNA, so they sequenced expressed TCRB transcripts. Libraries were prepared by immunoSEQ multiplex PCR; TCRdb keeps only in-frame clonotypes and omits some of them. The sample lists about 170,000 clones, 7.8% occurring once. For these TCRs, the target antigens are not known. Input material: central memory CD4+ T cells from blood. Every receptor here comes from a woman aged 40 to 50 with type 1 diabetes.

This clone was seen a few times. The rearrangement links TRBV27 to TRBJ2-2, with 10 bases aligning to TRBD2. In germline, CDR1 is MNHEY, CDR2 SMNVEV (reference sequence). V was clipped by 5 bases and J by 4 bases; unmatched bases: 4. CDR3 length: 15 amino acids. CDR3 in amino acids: CASSPSGRGTGELFF. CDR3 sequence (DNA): TGTGCCAGCAGTCCTAGCGGGAGAGGCACCGGGGAGCTGTTTTTT.

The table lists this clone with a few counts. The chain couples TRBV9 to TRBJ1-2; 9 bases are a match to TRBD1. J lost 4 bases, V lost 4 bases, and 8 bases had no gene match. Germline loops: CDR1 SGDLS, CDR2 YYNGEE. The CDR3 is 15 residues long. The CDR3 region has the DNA TGTGCCAGCAGCAACCGACAGGGGGAGGGCTATGGCTACACCTTC. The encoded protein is CASSNRQGEGYGYTF.

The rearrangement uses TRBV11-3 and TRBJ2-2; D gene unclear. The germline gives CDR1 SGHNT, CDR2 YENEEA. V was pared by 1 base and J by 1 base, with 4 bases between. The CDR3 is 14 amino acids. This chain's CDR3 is CASSLARNTGELFF. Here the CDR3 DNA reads TGTGCCAGCAGCTTAGCTAGGAACACCGGGGAGCTGTTTTTT.

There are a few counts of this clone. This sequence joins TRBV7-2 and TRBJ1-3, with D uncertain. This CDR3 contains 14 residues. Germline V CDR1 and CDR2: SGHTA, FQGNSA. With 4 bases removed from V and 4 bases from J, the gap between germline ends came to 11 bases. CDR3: CASSSSFRGNTIYF. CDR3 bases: TGTGCCAGCAGCTCATCCTTCAGGGGAAACACCATATATTTT.

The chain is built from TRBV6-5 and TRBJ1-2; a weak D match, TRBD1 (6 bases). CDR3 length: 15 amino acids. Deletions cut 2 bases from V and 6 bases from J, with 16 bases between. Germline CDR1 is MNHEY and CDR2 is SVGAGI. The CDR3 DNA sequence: TGTGCCAGCAGTTACGTCACACAGGGCCGGGATGGCTACACCTTC. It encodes CASSYVTQGRDGYTF.

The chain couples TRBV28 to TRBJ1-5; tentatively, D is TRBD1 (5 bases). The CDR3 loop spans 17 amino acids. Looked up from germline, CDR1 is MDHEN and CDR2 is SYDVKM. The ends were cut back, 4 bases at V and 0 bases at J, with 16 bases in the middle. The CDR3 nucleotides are TGTGCCAGCAGTTCCGCCTACAGGACATATAGCAATCAGCCCCAGCATTTT. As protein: CASSSAYRTYSNQPQHF.

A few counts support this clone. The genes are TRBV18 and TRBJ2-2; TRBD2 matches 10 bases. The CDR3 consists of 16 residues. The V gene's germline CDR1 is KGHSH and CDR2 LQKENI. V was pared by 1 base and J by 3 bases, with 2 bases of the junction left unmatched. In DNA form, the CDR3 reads TGTGCCAGCTCACCACGCCTAGCGGGAGACACCGGGGAGCTGTTTTTT. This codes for CASSPRLAGDTGELFF. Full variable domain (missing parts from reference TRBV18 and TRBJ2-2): NAGVMQNPRHLVRRRGQEARLRCSPMKGHSHVYWYRQLPEEGLKFMVYLQKENIIDESGMPKERFSAEFPKEGPSILRIQQVVRGDSAAYFCASSPRLAGDTGELFFGEGSRLTVL.

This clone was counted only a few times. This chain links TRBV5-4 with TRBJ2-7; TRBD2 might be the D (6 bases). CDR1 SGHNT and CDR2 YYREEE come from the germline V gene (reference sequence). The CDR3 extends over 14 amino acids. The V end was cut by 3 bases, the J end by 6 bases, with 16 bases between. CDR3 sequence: CASSSPRAGSEQYF. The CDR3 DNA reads TGTGCCAGCAGCTCCCCAAGAGCCGGGAGCGAGCAGTACTTC.

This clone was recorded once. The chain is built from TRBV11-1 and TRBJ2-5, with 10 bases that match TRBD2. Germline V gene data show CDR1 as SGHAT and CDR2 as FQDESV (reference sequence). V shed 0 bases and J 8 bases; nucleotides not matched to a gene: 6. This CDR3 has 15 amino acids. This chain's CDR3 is CASSLAPGLALTQYF. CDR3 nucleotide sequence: TGTGCCAGCAGCTTAGCGCCGGGACTAGCGCTAACCCAGTACTTC.

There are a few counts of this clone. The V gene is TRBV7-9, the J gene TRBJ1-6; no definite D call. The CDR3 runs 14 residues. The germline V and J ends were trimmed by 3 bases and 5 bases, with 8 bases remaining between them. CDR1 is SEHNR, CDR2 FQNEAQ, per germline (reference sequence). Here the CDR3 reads CASSLGLNNSPLHF. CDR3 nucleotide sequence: TGTGCCAGCAGCTTGGGCCTGAATAATTCACCCCTCCACTTT.

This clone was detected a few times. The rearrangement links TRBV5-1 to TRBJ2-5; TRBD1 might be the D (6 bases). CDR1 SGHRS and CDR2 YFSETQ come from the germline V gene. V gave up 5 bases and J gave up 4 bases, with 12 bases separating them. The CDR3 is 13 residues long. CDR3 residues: CASSPDSGETQYF. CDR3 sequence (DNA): TGCGCCAGCAGTCCGGACAGCGGAGAGACCCAGTACTTC.